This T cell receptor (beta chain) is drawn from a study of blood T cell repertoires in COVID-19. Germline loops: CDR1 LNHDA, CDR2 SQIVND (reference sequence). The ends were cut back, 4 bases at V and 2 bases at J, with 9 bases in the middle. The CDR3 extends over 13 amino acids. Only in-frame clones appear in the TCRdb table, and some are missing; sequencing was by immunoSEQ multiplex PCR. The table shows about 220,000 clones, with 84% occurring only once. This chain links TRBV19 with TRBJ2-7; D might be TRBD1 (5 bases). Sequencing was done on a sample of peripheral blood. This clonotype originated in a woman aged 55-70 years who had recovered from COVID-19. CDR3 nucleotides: TGTGCCAGTAGTACCTCGACAGCCTACGAGCAGTACTTC. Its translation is CASSTSTAYEQYF. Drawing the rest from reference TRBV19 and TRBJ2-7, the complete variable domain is DGGITQSPKYLFRKEGQNVTLSCEQNLNHDAMYWYRQDPGQGLRLIYYSQIVNDFQKGDIAEGYSVSREKKESFPLTVTSAQKNPTAFYLCASSTSTAYEQYFGPGTRLTVT.